The 9 T cell receptor beta chains below all came from one sample that was sequenced in a study of cytomegalovirus exposure and HLA in healthy donors. Here immunoSEQ multiplex PCR was the method, and the copy in TCRdb shows in-frame clones only, minus some. The sample consists of 150,000 or so clones, roughly 86% of them appearing once. Sequencing was done on a sample of PBMCs. These receptors all come from a man aged 18 to 30 in good health and CMV-seropositive.

The rearrangement links TRBV27 to TRBJ2-7; TRBD2 matches at 8 bases. The CDR3 runs to 16 residues. Losses at the gene ends were 5 bases for V and 4 bases for J; bases not matched to a gene: 13. Looked up from germline, CDR1 is MNHEY and CDR2 is SMNVEV (reference sequence). The CDR3 protein is CASSPVLAGRNYEQYF. CDR3 in DNA: TGTGCCAGCAGTCCCGTTCTAGCGGGCCGTAATTACGAGCAGTACTTC.

The V call is TRBV6-5, the J call TRBJ2-5; 12 nucleotides match TRBD2. The CDR3 loop spans 16 amino acids. Germline V lookup: CDR1 MNHEY, CDR2 SVGAGI. V lost 1 base and J lost 4; bases outside the gene matches: 4. The CDR3 bases are TGTGCCAGCAGTTACTGGCTAGCGGGGGGGTCAGAGACCCAGTACTTC. Encoded protein: CASSYWLAGGSETQYF.

This chain connects TRBV5-1 to TRBJ2-1, with D perhaps TRBD1 (5 bases). V dropped 0 bases and J dropped 7 bases, with 11 bases sitting between them. Germline CDR1 SGHRS, CDR2 YFSETQ. This CDR3 has 14 residues. The CDR3 DNA is TGCGCCAGCAGCTTGGGGGGCGCAGAAAATGAGCAGTTCTTC. It yields the protein CASSLGGAENEQFF. Complete variable domain (other parts from reference TRBV5-1 and TRBJ2-1): KAGVTQTPRYLIKTRGQQVTLSCSPISGHRSVSWYQQTPGQGLQFLFEYFSETQRNKGNFPGRFSGRQFSNSRSEMNVSTLELGDSALYLCASSLGGAENEQFFGPGTRLTVL.

The chain has TRBV11-1 and TRBJ1-2; no clear D gene. The V gene lost 1 base and the J gene lost 6 bases, with 12 bases spanning the gap. There are 14 residues in the CDR3. Germline CDR1 is SGHAT and CDR2 is FQDESV (reference sequence). CDR3 nucleotides: TGTGCCAGCAGCTTAGGCCATTACGGGGATGGCTACACCTTC. Residues: CASSLGHYGDGYTF.

The chain carries TRBV21-1 and TRBJ2-5; the D call TRBD2 from the table was never checked on the DNA. TRBV21-1 is a pseudogene. The CDR3 is 14 residues long. The CDR3 reads CAASPARTKETQYF. CDR3 DNA: TGTGCCGCCTCCCCTGCGAGAACCAAAGAGACCCAGTACTTC.

This chain joins TRBV29-1 and TRBJ2-7; D call uncertain. CDR3 length: 10 amino acids. Germline lookup yields CDR1 SQVTM and CDR2 ANQGSEA. Trimming cost V 6 bases and J 4 bases, with 7 bases left between them. CDR3 in amino acids: CSVFHYEQYF. The CDR3 DNA is TGCAGCGTATTCCATTACGAGCAGTACTTC.

The chain employs TRBV28 and TRBJ2-7; TRBD2 aligns across 14 bases. The CDR3 is made up of 15 amino acids. J lost 12 bases, V lost 10 bases, and 17 bases had no gene match. Germline V lookup: CDR1 MDHEN, CDR2 SYDVKM. CDR3 protein: CATGLAGGTTKGGYF. The DNA for the CDR3 is TGTGCCACCGGACTAGCGGGAGGAACTACTAAGGGGGGGTACTTC.

This clone was counted a few times. CDR3 in amino acids: CAITQGTNYGYTF. The CDR3 bases are TGTGCCATCACCCAGGGTACCAACTATGGCTACACCTTC. The chain uses TRBV10-3 and TRBJ1-2; the D gene is possibly TRBD1 (5 bases). V shed 7 bases and J shed 2 bases, with 11 bases lying between them. Germline-derived CDR1 and CDR2 are ENHRY and SYGVKD. This CDR3 is built from 13 residues.

A few counts support this clone. V usage is TRBV4-3 and J usage is TRBJ2-1; 11 bases are a match to TRBD2. Germline CDR1 reads LGHNA; CDR2 reads YSLEER. The CDR3 runs to 15 residues. Trimming at V came to 4 bases and at J to 5 bases, leaving 4 bases not matched to a gene. The CDR3 DNA reads TGCGCCAGCAGCCGGGGGACTAGCGGCGACAATGAGCAGTTCTTC. This encodes CASSRGTSGDNEQFF.